The 10 T cell receptor beta chains in this list originate from one sample, sequenced in a study of CD4 T cells in relation to SARS-CoV-2 and coronaviruses. Their cognate antigens are unknown. Using immunoSEQ multiplex PCR, the repertoire was profiled, and TCRdb retains in-frame clones only, with some absent. The table has about 22,000 clones, around 77% seen once. Unexposed donor CD4+ T cells date from about 2011-2018, before the COVID-19 pandemic. The cells were cultured for 9 to 11 days before CD4+ T cells were isolated. The sample taken for sequencing was CD4+ T cells from PBMCs, cultured in vitro. These receptors were collected from a human donor in good health.

The chain carries TRBV27 and TRBJ2-1; D is possibly TRBD1 (7 bases). The germline gives CDR1 MNHEY, CDR2 SMNVEV (reference sequence). Trimming left V 6 bases short and J 6 bases short, with 18 bases between. The CDR3 length is 15 residues. DNA for the CDR3: TGTGCCAGCAGCGCAGGGACAGCGGGTATCAATGAGCAGTTCTTC. This gives the protein CASSAGTAGINEQFF.

The gene calls are TRBV30 and TRBJ1-2; 7 positions match TRBD1. The germline V gene has CDR1 GTSNPN and CDR2 SVGIG (reference sequence). The V and J ends lost 2 bases and 7 bases, in that order; junction bases with no gene match: 13. The CDR3 has 15 residues. The CDR3 here is CAWSIGTALRVGYTF. The CDR3 bases are TGTGCCTGGAGTATTGGGACAGCCCTCCGAGTTGGCTACACCTTC.

The chain links TRBV9 to TRBJ1-2; 7 nucleotides line up with TRBD1. The V gene end was trimmed by 3 bases and the J gene end by 6 bases; junction bases not matched to a gene: 11. Germline CDR1 SGDLS, CDR2 YYNGEE. The CDR3 is made up of 15 amino acids. This chain's CDR3 is CASSGRQGERNGYTF. DNA of the CDR3: TGTGCCAGCAGCGGCCGACAGGGAGAAAGGAATGGCTACACCTTC.

The chain recombines TRBV2 with TRBJ2-5, with D tentatively TRBD2 (6 bases). The germline CDR1 and CDR2 sequences are SNHLY and FYNNEI. V was cut by 4 bases and J by 5 bases, with 14 bases left in between. The CDR3 loop spans 14 amino acids. CDR3 coding DNA: TGTGCCAGCAGTGGGGTCCTCCGGGAGGAGACCCAGTACTTC. Translated: CASSGVLREETQYF. The full variable domain, in which reference TRBV2 and TRBJ2-5 provide the parts outside the CDR3, is EPEVTQTPSHQVTQMGQEVILRCVPISNHLYFYWYRQILGQKVEFLVSFYNNEISEKSEIFDDQFSVERPDGSNFTLKIRSTKLEDSAMYFCASSGVLREETQYFGPGTRLLVL.

This clone is medium-sized in the sample. V usage is TRBV5-8 and J usage is TRBJ2-7; 8 bases are a match to TRBD2. Germline trimming cut 8 bases from V and 1 base from J; bases unmatched to any gene: 5. The germline V gene encodes CDR1 SGHTS and CDR2 YDEGEE. This CDR3 contains 13 residues. In DNA, the CDR3 is TGTGCCAGTAGACTAGCGCCGTCCTACGAGCAGTACTTC. Translation: CASRLAPSYEQYF.

The chain employs TRBV4-2 and TRBJ2-3; TRBD2 matches 9 bases. The junction had 12 bases not matched to a gene; V was cut back by 2 bases and J by 0 bases. The CDR3 totals 19 residues. Germline CDR1 LGHNA, CDR2 YNFKEQ. For the CDR3, the DNA is TGTGCCAGCAGCCAACTCCCGGCTAGCGGGGCATATAGCACAGATACGCAGTATTTT. Amino acids: CASSQLPASGAYSTDTQYF.

The chain combines TRBV12-5 with TRBJ1-1, with 7 bases identical to TRBD1. V lost 3 bases and J lost 1; bases outside the gene matches: 23. CDR3 length equals 21 residues. The germline CDR1 and CDR2 sequences are LGHNT and FRNRAP. CDR3 in DNA: TGTGCTAGTGGTTTCAGGGGGATGCTATGGGACAGCAAAAGTTCGAACACTGAAGCTTTCTTT. It encodes CASGFRGMLWDSKSSNTEAFF.

V and J are TRBV2 and TRBJ2-3, with D possibly TRBD2 on 7 matching bases. The length of the CDR3 is 14 residues. Per germline, CDR1 SNHLY and CDR2 FYNNEI. The V gene lost 6 bases and the J gene lost 3 bases, with 13 bases spanning the gap. In DNA, the CDR3 is TGTGCCAGCAGGGGGGGGGCATTTACAGATACGCAGTATTTT. Protein: CASRGGAFTDTQYF.

The chain is built from TRBV5-1 and TRBJ1-5, with D possibly matching TRBD1 (6 bases). Germline V gene lookup returns CDR1 SGHRS and CDR2 YFSETQ. The CDR3 totals 15 residues. With 4 bases removed from V and 6 bases from J, the gap between germline ends came to 17 bases. CDR3 region: CASSMEPKGGQPQHF. Written as DNA, the CDR3 is TGCGCCAGCAGCATGGAACCGAAAGGGGGTCAGCCCCAGCATTTT.

This clone has only a few counts. This rearrangement joins TRBV30 to TRBJ1-6; D is unclear. Trimming removed 3 bases from V and 7 bases from J, with 10 bases in between. The CDR3 has 13 residues. CDR1 is GTSNPN, CDR2 SVGIG, per germline (reference sequence). The CDR3 region is CAWRDLGNSPLHF. The DNA of the CDR3 is TGTGCCTGGAGGGACTTGGGGAATTCACCCCTCCACTTT.